This T cell receptor beta chain derives from a study of blood T cell repertoires in COVID-19. Whole-study context: Sites across the United States, Italy and Spain contributed samples from acute and convalescent COVID-19. In each case, the material was cDNA or gDNA derived from T cells, B-cell-depleted T cells, or PBMCs.

Germline loops: CDR1 GTSNPN, CDR2 SVGIG (reference sequence). V lost 2 bases and J 0 bases, leaving 7 bases between the germline ends. This CDR3 contains 14 residues. Original methodology: Nucleated cell number was recorded as an estimate derived from reference gene primer amplification. TCRdb keeps only in-frame clones here, not all; method: immunoSEQ multiplex PCR. V and J calls and clone size are as listed in that table; D and trimming were resolved from the DNA. The sample gives approximately 150,000 clones, around 85% of which show up once; roughly 17% is in the top ten. This clone was observed a few times.

Sequencing was carried out using peripheral blood. The chain recombines TRBV30 with TRBJ2-2, with D hard to call. The receptor comes from an elderly woman with acute or convalescent COVID-19. The CDR3 DNA follows: TGTGCCTGGAGTAAGAGTTCGAACACCGGGGAGCTGTTTTTT. This sequence encodes CAWSKSSNTGELFF. Using reference TRBV30 and TRBJ2-2 for the parts outside the CDR3, the full variable domain is SQTIHQWPATLVQPVGSPLSLECTVEGTSNPNLYWYRQAAGRGLQLLFYSVGIGQISSEVPQNLSASRPQDRQFILSSKKLLLSDSGFYLCAWSKSSNTGELFFGEGSRLTVL.